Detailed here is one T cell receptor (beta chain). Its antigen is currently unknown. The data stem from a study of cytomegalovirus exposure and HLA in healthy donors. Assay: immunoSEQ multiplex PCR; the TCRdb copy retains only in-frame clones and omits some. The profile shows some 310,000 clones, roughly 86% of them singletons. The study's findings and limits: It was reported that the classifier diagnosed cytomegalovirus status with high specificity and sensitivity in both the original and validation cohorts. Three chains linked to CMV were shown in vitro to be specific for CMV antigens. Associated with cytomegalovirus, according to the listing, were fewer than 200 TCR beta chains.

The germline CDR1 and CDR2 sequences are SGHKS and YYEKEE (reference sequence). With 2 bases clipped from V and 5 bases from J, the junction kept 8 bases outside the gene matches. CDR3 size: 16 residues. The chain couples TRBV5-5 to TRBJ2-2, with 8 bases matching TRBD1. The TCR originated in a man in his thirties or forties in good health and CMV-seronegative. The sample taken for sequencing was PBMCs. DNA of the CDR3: TGTGCCAGCAGCTTACTGGACAGGGTTACGACCGGGGAGCTGTTTTTT. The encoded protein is CASSLLDRVTTGELFF.